The 8 T cell receptor beta chains presented below share a single source sample, sequenced in a study of breast tumors, draining lymph nodes, adjacent tissues. Samples came from axillary lymph nodes draining the breast cancer. TCRdb independently ran MiXCR on the multiplex PCR reads; one entry per CDR3 protein. The sample lists roughly 220,000 distinct CDR3 sequences, about 34% occurring once. Sequenced input: axillary lymph node tissue. Source of these receptors: a female donor with breast cancer. Some clones in this sample may be carry-over from other donors' samples.

This clonotype has ten or more counts. J is TRBJ2-2 and V is TRBV14, with D possibly matching TRBD2 (7 bases). CDR1 is SGHDN, CDR2 FVKESK, per germline. The ends were cut back, 2 bases at V and 1 base at J, with 11 bases in the middle. CDR3 size: 16 residues. The CDR3 sequence is CASSQLGGVNTGELFF. DNA of the CDR3: TGTGCCAGCAGCCAATTAGGGGGGGTGAACACCGGGGAGCTGTTTTTT.

This clonotype was counted ten times or more. The chain is built from TRBV20-1 and TRBJ2-7; 9 nucleotides line up with TRBD2. The J segment lost 3 bases and the V segment lost 1 base, leaving 7 bases of the junction unmatched. The CDR3 is 15 amino acids. CDR1 and CDR2 from the germline V gene are DFQATT and SNEGSKA (reference sequence). CDR3 residues: CSARGQREVYYEQYF. The DNA of the CDR3 is TGCAGTGCTAGAGGCCAGCGGGAGGTTTACTACGAGCAGTACTTC.

This rearrangement joins TRBV29-1 to TRBJ2-7; TRBD1 might be the D (6 bases). The CDR3 sequence is 14 residues long. Trimming stripped 4 bases from V and 1 base from J, with 14 bases between. CDR1 is SQVTM, CDR2 ANQGSEA, per germline. CDR3 in amino acids: CSVGRDNSSYEQYF. The CDR3 region has the DNA TGCAGCGTTGGCCGGGACAACTCTTCCTACGAGCAGTACTTC.

The chain employs TRBV19 and TRBJ2-5; TRBD2 aligns across 9 bases. The trim removed 0 bases at V and 5 bases at J, leaving 16 bases unmatched. The CDR3 has 19 amino acids. Germline V gives CDR1 LNHDA, CDR2 SQIVND (reference sequence). The CDR3 sequence: CASSIDREGREGRQETQYF. CDR3 DNA: TGTGCCAGTAGTATAGATAGGGAGGGGCGGGAGGGGCGGCAGGAGACCCAGTACTTC.

This clonotype was counted at least ten times. The chain couples TRBV20-1 to TRBJ2-1; the match to TRBD2 covers 7 bases. CDR1 is DFQATT and CDR2 is SNEGSKA in the germline V gene (reference sequence). CDR3 size: 14 residues. The V and J ends lost 0 bases and 6 bases, in that order; junction bases with no gene match: 5. The CDR3 region has the DNA TGCAGTGCTAGAGATGCTAGCGGACCCAATGAGCAGTTCTTC. Translated: CSARDASGPNEQFF.

This clonotype was counted ten times or more. The chain carries TRBV7-2 and TRBJ2-7; D may be TRBD1 (7 bases). V lost 6 bases and J 6 bases, leaving 15 bases between the germline ends. The CDR3 loop spans 13 amino acids. Germline CDR1 reads SGHTA; CDR2 reads FQGNSA. CDR3 amino acids: CASRPGTAGEQYF. CDR3 nucleotides: TGTGCCAGCAGGCCCGGGACAGCGGGCGAGCAGTACTTC.

This clonotype was observed at least ten times. This chain links TRBV11-3 with TRBJ2-6; D perhaps matches TRBD1 (5 bases). The CDR3 runs to 16 residues. Germline CDR1 SGHNT, CDR2 YENEEA. V gave up 3 bases and J gave up 3 bases, with 12 bases separating them. The CDR3 loop reads CASSFWQGGGANVLTF. The DNA for the CDR3 is TGTGCCAGCAGCTTCTGGCAGGGCGGTGGGGCCAACGTCCTGACTTTC. The full variable domain, completed using reference TRBV11-3 and TRBJ2-6, is EAGVVQSPRYKIIEKKQPVAFWCNPISGHNTLYWYLQNLGQGPELLIRYENEEAVDDSQLPKDRFSAERLKGVDSTLKIQPAELGDSAVYLCASSFWQGGGANVLTFGAGSRLTVL.

This clonotype appeared a few times. The chain combines TRBV25-1 with TRBJ1-1; D may be TRBD1 (5 bases). The CDR3 consists of 15 residues. The germline gives CDR1 MGHDK, CDR2 SYGVNS. With 2 bases removed from V and 2 bases from J, the gap between germline ends came to 12 bases. For the CDR3, the DNA is TGTGCCAGCAGTGAAGCAGGGTTTGCTAACACTGAAGCTTTCTTT. Protein: CASSEAGFANTEAFF.